This is a list of T cell receptor beta chains from one sample in a study of blood T cells in healthy people across ages. MiXCR was run by TCRdb on the 5' RACE reads, yielding one entry per CDR3 protein. Of about 830,000 distinct CDR3 sequences in the sample, less than 80% were seen once. What was sequenced was blood. The receptors here all came from a man aged 30 to 45 in good health. The CDR3 runs from the conserved cysteine through the conserved F or W. Fields, in order: D gene, V gene, J gene, clone size, CDR3 protein, CDR3 DNA. D genes are given only for firm matches. Clone size, where shown, is once, few, many, or a class for clones that have expanded.

d_gene: TRBD1; v_gene: TRBV5-4; j_gene: TRBJ1-6; abundance: NA; CDR3aa: CASSSPGTGPSPLHF; CDR3nt: TGTGCCAGCAGCTCCCCCGGGACAGGGCCTTCACCCCTCCACTTT
d_gene: TRBD1; v_gene: TRBV20-1; j_gene: TRBJ2-1; abundance: few; CDR3aa: CSARDRTGGLNEQFF; CDR3nt: TGCAGTGCTAGAGACCGGACAGGGGGATTAAATGAGCAGTTCTTC
d_gene: TRBD2; v_gene: TRBV27; j_gene: TRBJ2-1; abundance: NA; CDR3aa: CASSLLAGGLGDEQFF; CDR3nt: TGTGCCAGCAGTTTACTAGCGGGGGGGCTAGGCGATGAGCAGTTCTTC
d_gene: NA; v_gene: TRBV7-3; j_gene: TRBJ2-1; abundance: few; CDR3aa: CASRPRPTKRFSHSYNEQFF; CDR3nt: TGTGCCAGCAGGCCCCGGCCGACTAAGCGGTTCTCCCACTCCTACAATGAGCAGTTCTTC
d_gene: NA; v_gene: TRBV29-1; j_gene: TRBJ1-2; abundance: NA; CDR3aa: CSAGGGENYGYTF; CDR3nt: TGCAGCGCAGGAGGAGGGGAGAACTATGGCTACACCTTC
d_gene: NA; v_gene: TRBV4-3; j_gene: TRBJ2-3; abundance: few; CDR3aa: CASSQEKRATDTQYF; CDR3nt: TGCGCCAGCAGCCAAGAGAAGAGGGCCACAGATACGCAGTATTTT
d_gene: TRBD1; v_gene: TRBV28; j_gene: TRBJ2-7; abundance: NA; CDR3aa: CASRTAGGDYEQYF; CDR3nt: TGTGCCAGCAGAACGGCAGGGGGTGACTACGAGCAGTACTTC
d_gene: NA; v_gene: TRBV10-3; j_gene: TRBJ1-1; abundance: NA; CDR3aa: CAISETGYGTEAFF; CDR3nt: TGTGCCATCAGTGAGACAGGGTATGGCACTGAAGCTTTCTTT
d_gene: TRBD1; v_gene: TRBV20-1; j_gene: TRBJ2-3; abundance: NA; CDR3aa: CSASQGADTQYF; CDR3nt: TGCAGTGCTTCTCAGGGGGCAGATACGCAGTATTTT
d_gene: NA; v_gene: TRBV15; j_gene: TRBJ2-7; abundance: NA; CDR3aa: CATSRETPWDEQYF; CDR3nt: TGTGCCACCAGCAGAGAAACTCCTTGGGACGAGCAGTACTTC